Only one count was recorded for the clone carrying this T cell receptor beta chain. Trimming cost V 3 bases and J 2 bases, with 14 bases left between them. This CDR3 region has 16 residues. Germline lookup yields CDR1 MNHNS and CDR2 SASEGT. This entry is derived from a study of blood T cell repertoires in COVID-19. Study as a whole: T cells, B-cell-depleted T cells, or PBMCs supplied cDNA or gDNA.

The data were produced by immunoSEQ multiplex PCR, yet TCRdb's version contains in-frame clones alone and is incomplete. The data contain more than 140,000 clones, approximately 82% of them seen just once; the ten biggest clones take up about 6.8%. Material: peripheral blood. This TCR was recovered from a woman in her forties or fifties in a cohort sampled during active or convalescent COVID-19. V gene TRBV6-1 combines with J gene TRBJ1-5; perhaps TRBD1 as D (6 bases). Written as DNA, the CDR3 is TGTGCCAGCAGTGACGGGGGGGCGGCTGGCAATCAGCCCCAGCATTTT. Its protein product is CASSDGGAAGNQPQHF.